This T cell receptor beta chain was recorded in a study of follicular helper T cells after annual influenza vaccination. Study-wide results and limits: ICOS+CD38+ cTfh clonality tracked population frequency, and its change tracked circulating plasmablast change.

Data came from immunoSEQ multiplex PCR; TCRdb stores just in-frame clones and leaves some out. The data show 28,000 or so clones, roughly 80% seen once. The CDR3 has 14 amino acids. CDR1 SNHLY and CDR2 FYNNEI come from the germline V gene. Trimming removed 9 bases from V and 6 bases from J; junction bases left unmatched: 6. The sample's time point: 2014-2015 season, pre-vaccination. About this clone: Its antigen is undetermined.

Sample: CXCR5+ CD38- circulating T follicular helper cells from blood, taken on the day of influenza vaccination. Sample subset: circulating Tfh, non-naive CD4+CXCR5+PD-1+ (ICOS+CD38+ or ICOS-CD38-). This TCR was sampled from an adult who received the influenza vaccine. The chain carries TRBV2 and TRBJ1-6, with 9 nucleotides matching TRBD1. The CDR3 spells CASIQGAPNSPLHF. The DNA for the CDR3 is TGTGCCAGTATACAGGGGGCGCCTAATTCACCCCTCCACTTT.